This T cell receptor (beta chain) stems from a study of T-cell memory formation after mild COVID-19. General study points: Shrinking CD4+ clones were chiefly CM and EM; CD8+ ones were chiefly EMRA.

TCRdb redid the calling of the 5' RACE reads with MiXCR, one entry per CDR3 protein. Of some 68,000 distinct CDR3 sequences in the sample, approximately 16% are singletons; the top ten hold 30% to 35%. CDR3 size: 14 residues. Germline values: CDR1 SEHNR, CDR2 FQNEAQ (reference sequence). Trimming stripped 1 base from V and 0 bases from J, with 6 bases between. A few counts support this clonotype. Its antigen is not known. Sequenced input: PBMCs or a T cell subset sorted from them (not recorded which). This TCR came from an adult woman who had mild COVID-19 (a few samples of this study predate the infection). Cell type and time point are not known. The chain employs TRBV7-9 and TRBJ1-1; D not certain. The CDR3 is CASSLGGLNTEAFF. The CDR3 DNA sequence: TGTGCCAGCAGCTTAGGAGGGTTGAACACTGAAGCTTTCTTT.